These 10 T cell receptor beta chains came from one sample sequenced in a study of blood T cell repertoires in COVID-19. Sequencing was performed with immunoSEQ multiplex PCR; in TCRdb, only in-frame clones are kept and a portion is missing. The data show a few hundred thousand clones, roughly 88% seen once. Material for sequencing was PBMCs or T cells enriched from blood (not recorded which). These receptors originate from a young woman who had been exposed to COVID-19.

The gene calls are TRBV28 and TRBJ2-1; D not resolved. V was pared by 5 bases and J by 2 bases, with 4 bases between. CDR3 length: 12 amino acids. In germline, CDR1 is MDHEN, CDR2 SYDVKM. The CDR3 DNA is TGTGCCAGCAGTCCAACCTACAATGAGCAGTTCTTC. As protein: CASSPTYNEQFF.

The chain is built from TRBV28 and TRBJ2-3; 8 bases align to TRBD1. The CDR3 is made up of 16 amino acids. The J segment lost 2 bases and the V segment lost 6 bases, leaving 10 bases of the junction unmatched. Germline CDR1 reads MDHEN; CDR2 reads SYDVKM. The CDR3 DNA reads TGTGCCAGCAGATACCCCCAGGGGGCAGCCACAGATACGCAGTATTTT. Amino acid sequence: CASRYPQGAATDTQYF.

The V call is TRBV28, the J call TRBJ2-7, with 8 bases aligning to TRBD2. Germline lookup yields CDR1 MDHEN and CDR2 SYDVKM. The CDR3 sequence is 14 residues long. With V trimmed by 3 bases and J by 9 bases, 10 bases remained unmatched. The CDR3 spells CASSLPASAGGQYF. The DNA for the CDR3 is TGTGCCAGCAGTTTGCCCGCCTCGGCGGGGGGGCAGTACTTC. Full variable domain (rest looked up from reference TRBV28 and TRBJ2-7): DVKVTQSSRYLVKRTGEKVFLECVQDMDHENMFWYRQDPGLGLRLIYFSYDVKMKEKGDIPEGYSVSREKKERFSLILESASTNQTSMYLCASSLPASAGGQYFGPGTRLTVT.

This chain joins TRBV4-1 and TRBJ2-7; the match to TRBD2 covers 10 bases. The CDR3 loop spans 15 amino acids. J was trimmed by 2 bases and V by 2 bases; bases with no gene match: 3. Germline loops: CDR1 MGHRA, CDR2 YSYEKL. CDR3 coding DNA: TGCGCCAGCAGCCAAAACGGACTAGCGGCCTACGAGCAGTACTTC. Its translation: CASSQNGLAAYEQYF.

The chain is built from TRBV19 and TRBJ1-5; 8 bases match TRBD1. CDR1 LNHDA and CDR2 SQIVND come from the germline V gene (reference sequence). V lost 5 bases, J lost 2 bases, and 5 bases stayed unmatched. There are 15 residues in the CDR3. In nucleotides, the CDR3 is TGTGCCAGTAGTTCGCTGGGACAGGGCAATCAGCCCCAGCATTTT. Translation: CASSSLGQGNQPQHF.

The DNA of the CDR3 is TGTGCCACCATCACCCGGGGAGGTACCTACGAGCAGTACTTC. Its protein is CATITRGGTYEQYF. This chain joins TRBV2 and TRBJ2-7; tentatively, D is TRBD2 (6 bases). V shed 10 bases and J shed 2 bases, with 18 bases lying between them. The CDR3 is made up of 14 amino acids. Per germline, CDR1 SNHLY and CDR2 FYNNEI.

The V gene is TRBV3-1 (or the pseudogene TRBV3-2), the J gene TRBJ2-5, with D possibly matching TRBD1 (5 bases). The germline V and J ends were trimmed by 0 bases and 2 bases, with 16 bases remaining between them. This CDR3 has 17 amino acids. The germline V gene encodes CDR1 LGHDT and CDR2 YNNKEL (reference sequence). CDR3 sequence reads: CASSQDGNRLFQETQYF. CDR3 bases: TGTGCCAGCAGCCAAGATGGGAACAGGCTCTTTCAAGAGACCCAGTACTTC.

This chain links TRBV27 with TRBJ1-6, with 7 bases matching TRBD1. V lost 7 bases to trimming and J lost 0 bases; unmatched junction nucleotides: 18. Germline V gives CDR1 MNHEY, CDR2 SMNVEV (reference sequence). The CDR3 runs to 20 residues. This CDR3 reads CASTRGKDRALSSYNSPLHF. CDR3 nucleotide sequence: TGTGCCAGCACCCGGGGAAAAGACAGGGCACTTAGCTCCTATAATTCACCCCTCCACTTT.

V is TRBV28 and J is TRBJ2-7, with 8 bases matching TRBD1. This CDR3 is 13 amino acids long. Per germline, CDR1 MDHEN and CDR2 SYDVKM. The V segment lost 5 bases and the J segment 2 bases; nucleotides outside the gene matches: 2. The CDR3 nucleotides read TGTGCCAGCAGTCGGACAGGGCCCTACGAGCAGTACTTC. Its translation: CASSRTGPYEQYF. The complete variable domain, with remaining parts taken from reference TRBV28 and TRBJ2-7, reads DVKVTQSSRYLVKRTGEKVFLECVQDMDHENMFWYRQDPGLGLRLIYFSYDVKMKEKGDIPEGYSVSREKKERFSLILESASTNQTSMYLCASSRTGPYEQYFGPGTRLTVT.

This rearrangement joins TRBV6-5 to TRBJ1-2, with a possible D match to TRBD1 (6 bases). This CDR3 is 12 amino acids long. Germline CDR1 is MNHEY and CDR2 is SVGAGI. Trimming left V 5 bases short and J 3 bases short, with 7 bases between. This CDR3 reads CASSTGYYGYTF. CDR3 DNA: TGTGCCAGCAGTACAGGGTACTATGGCTACACCTTC.